These 7 T cell receptor beta chains came from one sample sequenced in a study of technical replicates of blood from four donors. Libraries were prepared by immunoSEQ multiplex PCR; TCRdb keeps only in-frame clonotypes and omits some of them. The sample carries approximately 100,000 clones, about 94% recorded once. Specimen: T cells isolated from PBMCs. These TCRs come from a human donor in good health.

The CDR3 DNA reads TGTGCCTGGAGTACTAATGAGGCAACAACTAATGAAAAACTGTTTTTT. Translated, it gives CAWSTNEATTNEKLFF. The chain employs TRBV30 and TRBJ1-4; no definite D call. The V end lost 2 bases, the J end lost 0 bases, and 13 bases lay between the germline ends. CDR1 and CDR2 (germline): GTSNPN, SVGIG (reference sequence). The CDR3 contains 16 residues.

The rearrangement links TRBV7-9 to TRBJ2-3, with D possibly matching TRBD2 (6 bases). The V gene's germline CDR1 is SEHNR and CDR2 FQNEAQ (reference sequence). V was shortened by 3 bases and J by 2 bases, with 15 bases between the two germline ends. This CDR3 region has 16 residues. The chain's CDR3 is CASSFPRRENTDTQYF. CDR3 coding DNA: TGTGCCAGCAGCTTTCCTCGTCGGGAGAACACAGATACGCAGTATTTT.

J is TRBJ2-3 and V is TRBV19, with 10 bases aligning to TRBD2. This CDR3 comprises 22 residues. From germline, CDR1 is LNHDA and CDR2 SQIVND (reference sequence). Trimming removed 4 bases from V and 0 bases from J; junction bases left unmatched: 22. CDR3 coding DNA: TGTGCCAGTAGTAAAGTGAAGAAAATTAGCGGGAGGACCGTTCATAGCACAGATACGCAGTATTTT. Translating gives CASSKVKKISGRTVHSTDTQYF.

V gene TRBV28 combines with J gene TRBJ1-5; 7 nucleotides align to TRBD1. CDR1 and CDR2 (germline): MDHEN, SYDVKM. The CDR3 consists of 11 residues. Losses at the gene ends were 6 bases for V and 16 bases for J; bases not matched to a gene: 9. CDR3 in DNA: TGTGCCAGCAGCACGCGCCGACAGGGTCATTTT. As protein: CASSTRRQGHF.

The chain's CDR3 is CASSIGLWPSGTEAFF. The CDR3 nucleotides read TGTGCCAGTAGTATCGGATTATGGCCGTCGGGCACTGAAGCTTTCTTT. V gene TRBV19 combines with J gene TRBJ1-1; no firm D call. With 3 bases removed from V and 4 bases from J, the gap between germline ends came to 18 bases. The CDR3 has 16 amino acids. Germline values: CDR1 LNHDA, CDR2 SQIVND (reference sequence).

This chain connects TRBV4-1 to TRBJ2-5; the match to TRBD2 covers 13 bases. CDR3 size: 17 residues. Germline trimming cut 2 bases from V and 4 bases from J; bases unmatched to any gene: 7. CDR1 is MGHRA and CDR2 is YSYEKL in the germline V gene. For the CDR3, the DNA is TGCGCCAGCAGCCAATTGGGACTAGCGGGAAGGAGAGAGACCCAGTACTTC. Amino acids: CASSQLGLAGRRETQYF.

The chain links TRBV5-1 to TRBJ2-7; no clear D gene. This CDR3 contains 11 residues. V was shortened by 2 bases and J by 3 bases, with 3 bases between the two germline ends. Germline V lookup: CDR1 SGHRS, CDR2 YFSETQ. CDR3 nucleotide sequence: TGCGCCAGCAGCTTTAACTACGAGCAGTACTTC. Its protein is CASSFNYEQYF.